This entry lists 14 T cell receptor beta chains sequenced from one sample in a study of blood T cell repertoires in COVID-19. TCRdb's copy holds only in-frame clones and misses some; the assay was immunoSEQ multiplex PCR. The sample includes 140,000 to 150,000 clones, around 72% seen only once; the top ten take about 1.9%. The sample was peripheral blood. These receptors all come from a woman aged 55-75 years with acute or convalescent COVID-19.

The sample holds a few counts of this clone. The rearrangement links TRBV28 to TRBJ2-2, with D possibly being TRBD1 (5 bases). The CDR3 is 15 residues long. V dropped 2 bases and J dropped 0 bases, with 7 bases sitting between them. Germline V lookup: CDR1 MDHEN, CDR2 SYDVKM. In DNA, the CDR3 is TGTGCCAGCAGTTTACCAGGGACGAACACCGGGGAGCTGTTTTTT. It codes for CASSLPGTNTGELFF.

The chain recombines TRBV7-2 with TRBJ2-1; 11 bases are a match to TRBD2. CDR1 and CDR2 (germline): SGHTA, FQGNSA. The CDR3 runs to 15 residues. With V trimmed by 5 bases and J by 4 bases, 4 bases remained unmatched. CDR3 protein: CASSRRLAGYNEQFF. The CDR3 DNA follows: TGTGCCAGCAGCCGGAGACTAGCGGGGTACAATGAGCAGTTCTTC.

CDR3 sequence (DNA): TGTGCCAGCAGCGTAAACCCCCTCCGCGGGAGGTATGACGATGAGCAGTTCTTC. As protein: CASSVNPLRGRYDDEQFF. V is TRBV9 and J is TRBJ2-1, with 8 positions matching TRBD2. CDR3 length: 18 amino acids. Germline assignment: CDR1 SGDLS and CDR2 YYNGEE. Trimming removed 1 base from V and 8 bases from J; junction bases left unmatched: 17. The full variable domain, rest sourced from reference TRBV9 and TRBJ2-1, is DSGVTQTPKHLITATGQRVTLRCSPRSGDLSVYWYQQSLDQGLQFLIQYYNGEERAKGNILERFSAQQFPDLHSELNLSSLELGDSALYFCASSVNPLRGRYDDEQFFGPGTRLTVL.

The sample holds one count of this clone. The chain is built from TRBV7-9 and TRBJ2-7; D gene uncertain. Germline V gives CDR1 SEHNR, CDR2 FQNEAQ (reference sequence). This CDR3 is built from 12 residues. The V end lost 0 bases, the J end lost 6 bases, and 6 bases lay between the germline ends. This chain's CDR3 is CASSLATGEQYF. As DNA, the CDR3 is TGTGCCAGCAGCTTAGCAACGGGCGAGCAGTACTTC.

The rearrangement links TRBV7-9 to TRBJ2-7; TRBD1 matches at 10 bases. The CDR3 loop spans 14 amino acids. The V and J ends lost 5 bases and 12 bases, in that order; junction bases with no gene match: 13. Germline V CDR1 and CDR2: SEHNR, FQNEAQ (reference sequence). The CDR3 region has the DNA TGTGCCAGCAGCCCACGGGACAGGGGCCCTCTCTGGTACTTC. Encoded protein: CASSPRDRGPLWYF. The complete variable domain, with remaining parts taken from reference TRBV7-9 and TRBJ2-7, reads DTGVSQNPRHKITKRGQNVTFRCDPISEHNRLYWYRQTLGQGPEFLTYFQNEAQLEKSRLLSDRFSAERPKGSFSTLEIQRTEQGDSAMYLCASSPRDRGPLWYFGPGTRLTVT.

The gene calls are TRBV2 and TRBJ2-7; D possibly corresponds to TRBD2 (6 bases). Germline-derived CDR1 and CDR2 are SNHLY and FYNNEI. V lost 8 bases, J lost 11 bases, and 13 bases lay in between. This CDR3 is 10 amino acids long. CDR3 protein: CASGRHSEYF. DNA of the CDR3: TGTGCCAGCGGGAGGCATAGTGAGTACTTC. Based on the CDR3 plus reference TRBV2 and TRBJ2-7, the full variable domain is EPEVTQTPSHQVTQMGQEVILRCVPISNHLYFYWYRQILGQKVEFLVSFYNNEISEKSEIFDDQFSVERPDGSNFTLKIRSTKLEDSAMYFCASGRHSEYFGPGTRLTVT.

The V and J genes are TRBV30 and TRBJ2-5, with 7 bases aligning to TRBD1. The CDR3 consists of 15 residues. The junction had 12 bases not matched to a gene; V was cut back by 3 bases and J by 5 bases. Germline loops: CDR1 GTSNPN, CDR2 SVGIG (reference sequence). The CDR3 here is CAWSAETGLWETQYF. Here the CDR3 DNA reads TGTGCCTGGAGCGCCGAGACAGGGCTTTGGGAGACCCAGTACTTC.

The V gene is TRBV10-3, the J gene TRBJ2-1, with a weak D call TRBD2 (6 bases). Germline V gene data show CDR1 as ENHRY and CDR2 as SYGVKD. V was cut by 11 bases and J by 12 bases, with 20 bases left in between. The CDR3 runs to 12 residues. Here the CDR3 reads CASWGPAGGQFF. As DNA, the CDR3 is TGTGCCTCATGGGGCCCAGCGGGTGGGCAGTTCTTC.

The rearrangement uses TRBV7-9 and TRBJ2-7, with 8 bases matching TRBD2. V lost 5 bases to trimming and J lost 2 bases; unmatched junction nucleotides: 5. The V gene's germline CDR1 is SEHNR and CDR2 FQNEAQ (reference sequence). The CDR3 consists of 14 residues. In DNA form, the CDR3 reads TGTGCCAGCAGCCCCCAGGGACTAGCCTACGAGCAGTACTTC. Its protein product is CASSPQGLAYEQYF.

This sequence joins TRBV6-2 or TRBV6-3 and TRBJ2-2; TRBD1 matches at 7 bases. V was clipped by 2 bases and J by 3 bases; unmatched bases: 12. CDR3 length equals 18 residues. Germline CDR1 MNHEY, CDR2 SVGEGT. The DNA of the CDR3 is TGTGCCAGCAGTTACAAGGAGACAGGGATTTACGACACCGGGGAGCTGTTTTTT. The encoded protein is CASSYKETGIYDTGELFF.

The V and J genes are TRBV18 and TRBJ2-5; possibly TRBD2 for D (5 bases). V was trimmed by 3 bases and J by 1 base, leaving 9 bases between them. CDR1 is KGHSH and CDR2 is LQKENI in the germline V gene. The CDR3 totals 14 residues. CDR3 sequence reads: CASSPRRTQETQYF. The CDR3 DNA reads as TGTGCCAGCTCACCTCGGAGGACCCAAGAGACCCAGTACTTC.

The chain uses TRBV11-2 and TRBJ1-1; 9 bases fit TRBD1. With V trimmed by 5 bases and J by 10 bases, 11 bases remained unmatched. CDR1 and CDR2 (germline): SGHAT, FQNNGV. This CDR3 has 14 amino acids. This CDR3 is CASSVGTGSRRAFF. The CDR3 coding sequence is TGTGCCAGCAGCGTAGGGACAGGGAGTCGGAGAGCTTTCTTT.

The V gene is TRBV20-1, the J gene TRBJ2-1, with D possibly matching TRBD2 (5 bases). There are 11 residues in the CDR3. Per germline, CDR1 DFQATT and CDR2 SNEGSKA (reference sequence). V was trimmed by 6 bases and J by 5 bases, leaving 8 bases between them. CDR3 sequence (DNA): TGCAGTGCCGACGGGAACAATGAGCAGTTCTTC. This codes for CSADGNNEQFF.

The CDR3 coding sequence is TGTGCCAGCAGCCAAGATTTGTTAGCGGGTACCTACAATGAGCAGTTCTTC. It encodes CASSQDLLAGTYNEQFF. The gene calls are TRBV4-2 and TRBJ2-1; 7 bases align to TRBD2. This CDR3 has 17 residues. The germline V gene has CDR1 LGHNA and CDR2 YNFKEQ. V lost 0 bases, J lost 2 bases, and 7 bases stayed unmatched.